The rows below give T cell receptor beta chains drawn from one sample of a study of Graves' ophthalmopathy and Graves' hyperthyroidism. One entry per CDR3 protein, called by TCRdb with MiXCR from the multiplex PCR reads. The table shows a few hundred thousand distinct CDR3 sequences, with about 16% occurring only once. Sequences were obtained from peripheral blood. The receptors here all came from a woman under 30 with stable Graves' hyperthyroidism. CDR3s include the opening cysteine and the closing phenylalanine or tryptophan. Each record gives: J gene, clone size, CDR3 length, D gene, V gene, CDR3 DNA, CDR3 protein. The D gene is left open where the match is weak. Clone size is not always given. Where it is, it says once, few, many or a class for expanded clones.

j_call: TRBJ1-2
clone_size: many
cdr3_length: 14
d_call: NA
v_call: TRBV20-1
cdr3_nt: TGCAGTGCTCCCACAGGGAATTCTAACTATGGCTACACCTTC
cdr3_aa: CSAPTGNSNYGYTF

j_call: TRBJ2-7
clone_size: many
cdr3_length: 14
d_call: NA
v_call: TRBV5-1
cdr3_nt: TGCGCCAGCAGGCCCGGGGACACATCCTACGAGCAGTACTTC
cdr3_aa: CASRPGDTSYEQYF

j_call: TRBJ1-1
clone_size: many
cdr3_length: 13
d_call: NA
v_call: TRBV6-2/TRBV6-3
cdr3_nt: TGTGCCAGCAGCTGGGGCGAGAACACTGAAGCTTTCTTT
cdr3_aa: CASSWGENTEAFF

j_call: TRBJ1-1
clone_size: many
cdr3_length: 14
d_call: NA
v_call: TRBV20-1
cdr3_nt: TGCAGTGCCAACCGAGGGAACATGAACACTGAAGCTTTCTTT
cdr3_aa: CSANRGNMNTEAFF

j_call: TRBJ2-7
clone_size: many
cdr3_length: 13
d_call: NA
v_call: TRBV19
cdr3_nt: TGTGCCACCACCCAGGGGTCCTCCTACGAGCAGTACTTC
cdr3_aa: CATTQGSSYEQYF

j_call: TRBJ2-7
clone_size: many
cdr3_length: 14
d_call: NA
v_call: TRBV24-1
cdr3_nt: TGTGCCACCAGCGGGGGCCCAGGGCCCTACGAGCAGTACTTC
cdr3_aa: CATSGGPGPYEQYF

j_call: TRBJ1-2
clone_size: NA
cdr3_length: 16
d_call: NA
v_call: TRBV5-1
cdr3_nt: TGCGCCAGCAGCTTGGGTACCGGACAAACCAACTATGGCTACACCTTC
cdr3_aa: CASSLGTGQTNYGYTF

j_call: TRBJ2-7
clone_size: many
cdr3_length: 16
d_call: TRBD1
v_call: TRBV25-1
cdr3_nt: TGTGCCAGCAGTGCCAATCTAAGACAGGGGACCTACGAGCAGTACTTC
cdr3_aa: CASSANLRQGTYEQYF

j_call: TRBJ1-1
clone_size: few
cdr3_length: 15
d_call: TRBD1
v_call: TRBV5-1
cdr3_nt: TGCGCCAGCAGCTTCGAGGACAGGGGGCGAACTGAAGCTTTCTTT
cdr3_aa: CASSFEDRGRTEAFF

j_call: TRBJ1-2
clone_size: NA
cdr3_length: 16
d_call: NA
v_call: TRBV4-1
cdr3_nt: TGCGCCAGCAGCCAAGAGGTCTGGCAGCATAACTATGGCTACACCTTC
cdr3_aa: CASSQEVWQHNYGYTF

j_call: TRBJ1-3
clone_size: many
cdr3_length: 15
d_call: NA
v_call: TRBV25-1
cdr3_nt: TGTGCCAGCAGTAAGGACTCGTACTCTGGAAACACCATATATTTT
cdr3_aa: CASSKDSYSGNTIYF

j_call: TRBJ1-1
clone_size: NA
cdr3_length: 15
d_call: TRBD1
v_call: TRBV6-5
cdr3_nt: TGTGCCAGCAGTTCCGCGGACAGGCTTAACACTGAAGCTTTCTTT
cdr3_aa: CASSSADRLNTEAFF

j_call: TRBJ2-4
clone_size: many
cdr3_length: 14
d_call: NA
v_call: TRBV9
cdr3_nt: TGTGCCAGCAGCCCGCGAGGGGGGTGGGACATTCAGTACTTC
cdr3_aa: CASSPRGGWDIQYF

j_call: TRBJ2-5
clone_size: NA
cdr3_length: 14
d_call: NA
v_call: TRBV13
cdr3_nt: TGTGCCAGCAGCAACCGGGGCCCAGCAGAGACCCAGTACTTC
cdr3_aa: CASSNRGPAETQYF

j_call: TRBJ2-5
clone_size: many
cdr3_length: 15
d_call: NA
v_call: TRBV7-2
cdr3_nt: TGTGCCAGCAGCCCCACCGTAGCACAGCAAGAGACCCAGTACTTC
cdr3_aa: CASSPTVAQQETQYF

j_call: TRBJ1-5
clone_size: many
cdr3_length: 16
d_call: TRBD1
v_call: TRBV6-2/TRBV6-3
cdr3_nt: TGTGCCAGCATCGACAGGGGGCCTACCAGCAATCAGCCCCAGCATTTT
cdr3_aa: CASIDRGPTSNQPQHF

j_call: TRBJ2-7
clone_size: many
cdr3_length: 15
d_call: NA
v_call: TRBV27
cdr3_nt: TGTGCCAGCAGTTCCCTTTCGGAGAGCTCCTACGAGCAGTACTTC
cdr3_aa: CASSSLSESSYEQYF

j_call: TRBJ2-5
clone_size: NA
cdr3_length: 15
d_call: TRBD2
v_call: TRBV4-1
cdr3_nt: TGCGCCAGCAGCCGAACTTTAGGACTAGCTGAGACCCAGTACTTC
cdr3_aa: CASSRTLGLAETQYF

j_call: TRBJ1-5
clone_size: few
cdr3_length: 15
d_call: TRBD1
v_call: TRBV6-7
cdr3_nt: TGTGCCAGCAGAAACCGGGACAGGACCAATCAGCCCCAGCATTTT
cdr3_aa: CASRNRDRTNQPQHF

j_call: TRBJ2-2
clone_size: many
cdr3_length: 16
d_call: TRBD1
v_call: TRBV28
cdr3_nt: TGTGCCAGCAGTCGTTGGGACAGGGGGTCTACCGGGGAGCTGTTTTTT
cdr3_aa: CASSRWDRGSTGELFF

j_call: TRBJ1-1
clone_size: many
cdr3_length: 14
d_call: NA
v_call: TRBV7-2
cdr3_nt: TGTGCCAGCAGCACACGAATGACATCCACTGAAGCTTTCTTT
cdr3_aa: CASSTRMTSTEAFF

j_call: TRBJ2-2
clone_size: NA
cdr3_length: 15
d_call: NA
v_call: TRBV7-3
cdr3_nt: TGTGCCAGCAGCCCTCGGACTCCCAGCACCGGGGAGCTGTTTTTT
cdr3_aa: CASSPRTPSTGELFF

j_call: TRBJ1-5
clone_size: many
cdr3_length: 14
d_call: NA
v_call: TRBV19
cdr3_nt: TGTGCCAGTAGTATGAGGGACCGCAATCAGCCCCAGCATTTT
cdr3_aa: CASSMRDRNQPQHF

j_call: TRBJ2-7
clone_size: many
cdr3_length: 15
d_call: NA
v_call: TRBV27
cdr3_nt: TGTGCCAGCAGTCGGACGAAAGGGAGCTCCTACGAGCAGTACTTC
cdr3_aa: CASSRTKGSSYEQYF

j_call: TRBJ2-7
clone_size: NA
cdr3_length: 14
d_call: TRBD1
v_call: TRBV11-1
cdr3_nt: TGTGCCAGCAGCATTCCGGGACAGGTCTCCGAGCAGTACTTC
cdr3_aa: CASSIPGQVSEQYF

j_call: TRBJ2-7
clone_size: many
cdr3_length: 14
d_call: TRBD1
v_call: TRBV27
cdr3_nt: TGTGCCAGCAGTACCCGGGACAGTCCCTACGAGCAGTACTTC
cdr3_aa: CASSTRDSPYEQYF

j_call: TRBJ1-2
clone_size: many
cdr3_length: 14
d_call: NA
v_call: TRBV7-2
cdr3_nt: TGTGCCAGCAGCTTAGGACCCCAAGACTATGGCTACACCTTC
cdr3_aa: CASSLGPQDYGYTF

j_call: TRBJ1-1
clone_size: many
cdr3_length: 12
d_call: NA
v_call: TRBV28
cdr3_nt: TGTGCCAGCAGTCCACGGATAACCGAAGCTTTCTTT
cdr3_aa: CASSPRITEAFF

j_call: TRBJ1-1
clone_size: many
cdr3_length: 18
d_call: TRBD1
v_call: TRBV6-2/TRBV6-3
cdr3_nt: TGTGCCAGCAGTTACGACCCCGGGACAGGGGCCTTCTACACTGAAGCTTTCTTT
cdr3_aa: CASSYDPGTGAFYTEAFF

j_call: TRBJ2-2
clone_size: many
cdr3_length: 17
d_call: TRBD1
v_call: TRBV4-1
cdr3_nt: TGCGCCAGCAGCCAGATCGGGACAGGGGTATGGGCCGGGGAGCTGTTTTTT
cdr3_aa: CASSQIGTGVWAGELFF